The clone carrying this T cell receptor beta chain was detected many times. The data were obtained in a study of identical twins. The V gene end was trimmed by 4 bases and the J gene end by 4 bases; junction bases not matched to a gene: 6. Per germline, CDR1 MNHNS and CDR2 SASEGT. CDR3 length equals 15 residues. MiXCR, run by TCRdb on the 5' RACE reads, gives a single entry per CDR3 protein. This table holds around 670,000 distinct CDR3 sequences, over 5% found once. The specimen was naive T cells sorted from blood. The sequence was collected from a man younger than 30 in good health. This rearrangement joins TRBV6-1 to TRBJ2-7, with TRBD2 matching 11 bases. The CDR3 DNA follows: TGTGCCAGCAGTGGATTAGCGGGAGGGCCTTACGAGCAGTACGTC. It translates to CASSGLAGGPYEQYV.